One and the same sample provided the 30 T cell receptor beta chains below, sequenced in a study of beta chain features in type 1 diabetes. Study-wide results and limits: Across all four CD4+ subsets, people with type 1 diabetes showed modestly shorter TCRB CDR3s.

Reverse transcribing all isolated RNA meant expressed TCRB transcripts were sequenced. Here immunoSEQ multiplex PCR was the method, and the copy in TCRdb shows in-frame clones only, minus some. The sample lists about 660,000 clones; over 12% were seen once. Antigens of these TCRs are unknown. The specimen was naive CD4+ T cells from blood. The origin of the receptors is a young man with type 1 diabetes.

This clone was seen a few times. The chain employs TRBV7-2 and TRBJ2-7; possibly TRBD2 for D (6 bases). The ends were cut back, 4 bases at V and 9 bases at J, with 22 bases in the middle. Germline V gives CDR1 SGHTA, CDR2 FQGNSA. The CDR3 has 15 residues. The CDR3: CASSSMGTALRGQYF. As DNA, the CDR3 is TGTGCCAGCAGCTCGATGGGGACTGCCCTACGAGGGCAGTACTTC.

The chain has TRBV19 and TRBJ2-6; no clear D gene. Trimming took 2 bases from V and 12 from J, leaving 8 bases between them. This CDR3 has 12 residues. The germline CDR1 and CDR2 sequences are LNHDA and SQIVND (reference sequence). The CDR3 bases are TGTGCCAGTAGTATATTGGCTGGCGTCCTGACTTTC. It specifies CASSILAGVLTF.

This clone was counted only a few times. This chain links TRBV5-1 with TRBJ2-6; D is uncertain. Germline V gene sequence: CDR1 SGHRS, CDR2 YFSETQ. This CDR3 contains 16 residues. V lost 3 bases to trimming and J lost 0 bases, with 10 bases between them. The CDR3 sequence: CASSSDGPSGANVLTF. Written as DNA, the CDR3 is TGCGCCAGCAGCTCTGACGGACCCTCTGGGGCCAACGTCCTGACTTTC. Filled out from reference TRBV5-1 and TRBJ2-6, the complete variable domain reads KAGVTQTPRYLIKTRGQQVTLSCSPISGHRSVSWYQQTPGQGLQFLFEYFSETQRNKGNFPGRFSGRQFSNSRSEMNVSTLELGDSALYLCASSSDGPSGANVLTFGAGSRLTVL.

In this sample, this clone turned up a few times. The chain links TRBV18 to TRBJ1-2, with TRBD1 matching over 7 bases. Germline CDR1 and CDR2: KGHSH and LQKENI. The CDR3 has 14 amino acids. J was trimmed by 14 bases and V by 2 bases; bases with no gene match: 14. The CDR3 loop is CASSPDTADRAETF. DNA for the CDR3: TGTGCCAGCTCACCAGACACGGCAGACAGGGCTGAAACCTTC.

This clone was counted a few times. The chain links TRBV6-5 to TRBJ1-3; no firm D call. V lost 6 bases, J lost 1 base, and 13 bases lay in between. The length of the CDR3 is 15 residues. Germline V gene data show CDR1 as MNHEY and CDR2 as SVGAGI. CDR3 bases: TGTGCCAGCAGCTCACACCAGGAGTCTGGAAACACCATATATTTT. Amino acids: CASSSHQESGNTIYF.

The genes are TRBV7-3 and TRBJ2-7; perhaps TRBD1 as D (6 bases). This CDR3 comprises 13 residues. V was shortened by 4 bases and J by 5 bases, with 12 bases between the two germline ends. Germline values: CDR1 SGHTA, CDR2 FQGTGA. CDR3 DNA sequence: TGTGCCAGCAGCTCCGACAGGTTCGACGAGCAGTACTTC. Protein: CASSSDRFDEQYF.

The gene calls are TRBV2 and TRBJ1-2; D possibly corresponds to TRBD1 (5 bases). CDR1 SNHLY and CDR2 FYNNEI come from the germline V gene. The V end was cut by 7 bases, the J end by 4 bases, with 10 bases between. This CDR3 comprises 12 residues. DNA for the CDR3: TGTGCCAGCACCGATGGGACCTATGGCTACACCTTC. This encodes CASTDGTYGYTF.

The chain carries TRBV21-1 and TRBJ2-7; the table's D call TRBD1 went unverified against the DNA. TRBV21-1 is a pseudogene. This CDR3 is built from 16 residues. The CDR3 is CASSKAALQFSYEQYF. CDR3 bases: TGTGCCAGCAGCAAAGCGGCTCTACAGTTCTCCTACGAGCAGTACTTC.

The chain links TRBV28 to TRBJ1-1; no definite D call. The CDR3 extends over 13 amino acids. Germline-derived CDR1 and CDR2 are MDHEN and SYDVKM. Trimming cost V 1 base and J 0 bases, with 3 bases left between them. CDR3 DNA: TGTGCCAGCAGTTTATTAGTGAACACTGAAGCTTTCTTT. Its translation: CASSLLVNTEAFF.

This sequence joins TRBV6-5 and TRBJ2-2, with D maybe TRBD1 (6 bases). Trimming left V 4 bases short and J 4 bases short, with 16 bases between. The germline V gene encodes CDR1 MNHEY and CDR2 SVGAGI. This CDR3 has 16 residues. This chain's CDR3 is CASSSTQGFGTGELFF. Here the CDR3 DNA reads TGTGCCAGCAGTTCGACACAGGGTTTCGGCACCGGGGAGCTGTTTTTT.

CDR3 protein: CASSKEGRRNTEAFF. CDR3 in DNA: TGTGCCAGCAGCAAAGAAGGACGGAGGAACACTGAAGCTTTCTTT. V is TRBV21-1 and J is TRBJ1-1. TRBV21-1 is classified as a pseudogene. This CDR3 spans 15 amino acids.

The CDR3 reads CASSAQGAGEQFF. The CDR3 nucleotides read TGTGCCAGCAGTGCACAGGGGGCGGGTGAGCAGTTCTTC. The gene calls are TRBV25-1 and TRBJ2-1, with 9 bases matching TRBD1. The CDR3 spans 13 residues. Germline values: CDR1 MGHDK, CDR2 SYGVNS. V trimming: 4 bases; J trimming: 9 bases; junction bases outside the gene matches: 4.

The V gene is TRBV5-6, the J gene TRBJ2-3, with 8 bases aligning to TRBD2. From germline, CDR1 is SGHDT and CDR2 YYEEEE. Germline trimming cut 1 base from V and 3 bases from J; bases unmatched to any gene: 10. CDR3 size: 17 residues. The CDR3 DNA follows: TGTGCCAGCAGCTTGTACGGGGGGGGGCCGAGGACAGATACGCAGTATTTT. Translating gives CASSLYGGGPRTDTQYF.

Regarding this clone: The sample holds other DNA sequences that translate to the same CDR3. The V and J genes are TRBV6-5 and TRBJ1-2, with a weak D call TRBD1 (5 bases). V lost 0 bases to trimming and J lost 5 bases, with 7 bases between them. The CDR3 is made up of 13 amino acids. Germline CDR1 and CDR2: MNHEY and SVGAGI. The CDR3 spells CASSYSGGYGYTF. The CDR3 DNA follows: TGTGCCAGCAGTTACTCGGGGGGGTATGGCTACACCTTC.

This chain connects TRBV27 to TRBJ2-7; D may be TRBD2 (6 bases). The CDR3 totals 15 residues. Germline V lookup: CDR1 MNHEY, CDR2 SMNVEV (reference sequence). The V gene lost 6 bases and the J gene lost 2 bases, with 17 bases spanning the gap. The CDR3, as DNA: TGTGCCAGCAGCCGCGGGACGGAACGTACCTACGAGCAGTACTTC. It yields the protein CASSRGTERTYEQYF.

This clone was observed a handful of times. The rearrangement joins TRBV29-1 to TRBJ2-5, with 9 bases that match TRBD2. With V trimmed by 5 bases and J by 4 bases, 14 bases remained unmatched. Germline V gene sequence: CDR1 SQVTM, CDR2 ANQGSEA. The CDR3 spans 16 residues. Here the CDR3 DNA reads TGCAGCGTTAGAGGTCAGCGGGGGGCCGTTCGAGAGACCCAGTACTTC. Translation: CSVRGQRGAVRETQYF.

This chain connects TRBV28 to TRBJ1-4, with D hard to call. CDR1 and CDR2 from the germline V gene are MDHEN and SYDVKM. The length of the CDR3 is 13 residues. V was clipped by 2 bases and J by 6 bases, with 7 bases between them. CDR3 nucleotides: TGTGCCAGCAGTTTAACGGGGTATGAAAAACTGTTTTTT. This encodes CASSLTGYEKLFF. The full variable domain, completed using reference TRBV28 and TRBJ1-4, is DVKVTQSSRYLVKRTGEKVFLECVQDMDHENMFWYRQDPGLGLRLIYFSYDVKMKEKGDIPEGYSVSREKKERFSLILESASTNQTSMYLCASSLTGYEKLFFGSGTQLSVL.

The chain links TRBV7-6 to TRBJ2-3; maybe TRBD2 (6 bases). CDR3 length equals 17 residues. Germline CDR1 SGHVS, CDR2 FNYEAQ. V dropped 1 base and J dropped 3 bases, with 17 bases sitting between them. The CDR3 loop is CASSLVPSVKGTDTQYF. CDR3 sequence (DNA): TGTGCCAGCAGCTTAGTACCTAGCGTCAAAGGAACAGATACGCAGTATTTT. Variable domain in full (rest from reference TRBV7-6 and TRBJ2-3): GAGVSQSPRYKVTKRGQDVALRCDPISGHVSLYWYRQALGQGPEFLTYFNYEAQQDKSGLPNDRFSAERPEGSISTLTIQRTEQRDSAMYRCASSLVPSVKGTDTQYFGPGTRLTVL.

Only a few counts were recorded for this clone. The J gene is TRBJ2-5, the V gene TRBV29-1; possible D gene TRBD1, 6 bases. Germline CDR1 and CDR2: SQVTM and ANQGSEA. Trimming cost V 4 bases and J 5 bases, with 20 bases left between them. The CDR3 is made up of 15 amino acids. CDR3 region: CSVARGTRVQETQYF. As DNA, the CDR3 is TGCAGCGTTGCGAGGGGGACAAGGGTACAGGAGACCCAGTACTTC. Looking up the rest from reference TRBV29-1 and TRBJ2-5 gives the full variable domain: SAVISQKPSRDICQRGTSLTIQCQVDSQVTMMFWYRQQPGQSLTLIATANQGSEATYESGFVIDKFPISRPNLTFSTLTVSNMSPEDSSIYLCSVARGTRVQETQYFGPGTRLLVL.

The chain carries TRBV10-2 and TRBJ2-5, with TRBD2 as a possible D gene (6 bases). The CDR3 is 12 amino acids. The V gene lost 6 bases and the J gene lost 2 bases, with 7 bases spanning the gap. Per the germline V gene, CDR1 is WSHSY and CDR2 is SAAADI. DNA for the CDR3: TGCGCCAGCAGGGACTATCAAGAGACCCAGTACTTC. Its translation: CASRDYQETQYF.

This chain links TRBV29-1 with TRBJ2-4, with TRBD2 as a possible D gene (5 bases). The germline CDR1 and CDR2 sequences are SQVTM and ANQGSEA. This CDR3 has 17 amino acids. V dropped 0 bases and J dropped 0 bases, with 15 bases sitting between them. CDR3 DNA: TGCAGCGTTGAAGATCGGAGGCAGGTCATAGCCAAAAACATTCAGTACTTC. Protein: CSVEDRRQVIAKNIQYF. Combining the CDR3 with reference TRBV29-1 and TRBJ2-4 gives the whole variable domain SAVISQKPSRDICQRGTSLTIQCQVDSQVTMMFWYRQQPGQSLTLIATANQGSEATYESGFVIDKFPISRPNLTFSTLTVSNMSPEDSSIYLCSVEDRRQVIAKNIQYFGAGTRLSVL.

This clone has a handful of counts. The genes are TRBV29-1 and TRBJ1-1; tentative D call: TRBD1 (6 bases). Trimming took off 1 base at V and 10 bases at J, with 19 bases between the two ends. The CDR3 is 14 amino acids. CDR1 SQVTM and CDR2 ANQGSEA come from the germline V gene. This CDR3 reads CSVEVEDTQGRAFF. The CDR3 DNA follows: TGCAGCGTTGAAGTAGAAGACACTCAGGGGAGAGCTTTCTTT.

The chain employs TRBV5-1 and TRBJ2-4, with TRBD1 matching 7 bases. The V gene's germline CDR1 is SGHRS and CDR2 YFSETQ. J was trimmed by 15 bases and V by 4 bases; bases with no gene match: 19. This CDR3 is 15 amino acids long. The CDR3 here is CASSRSGQTSRGRYF. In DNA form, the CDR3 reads TGCGCCAGCAGCCGCTCGGGACAGACGTCGAGGGGTCGGTACTTC. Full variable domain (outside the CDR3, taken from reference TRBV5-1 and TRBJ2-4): KAGVTQTPRYLIKTRGQQVTLSCSPISGHRSVSWYQQTPGQGLQFLFEYFSETQRNKGNFPGRFSGRQFSNSRSEMNVSTLELGDSALYLCASSRSGQTSRGRYFGAGTRLSVL.

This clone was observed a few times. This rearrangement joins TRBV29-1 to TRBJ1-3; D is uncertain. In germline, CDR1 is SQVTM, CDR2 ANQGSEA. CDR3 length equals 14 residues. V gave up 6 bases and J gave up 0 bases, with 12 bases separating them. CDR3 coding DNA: TGCAGCGTCCTTGGTATGGACTCTGGAAACACCATATATTTT. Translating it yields CSVLGMDSGNTIYF.

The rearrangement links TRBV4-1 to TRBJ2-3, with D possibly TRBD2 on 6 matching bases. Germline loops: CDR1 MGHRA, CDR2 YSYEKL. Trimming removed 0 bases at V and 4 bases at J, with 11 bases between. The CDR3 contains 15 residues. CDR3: CASSQDGTGADTQYF. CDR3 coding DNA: TGCGCCAGCAGCCAAGATGGTACGGGGGCAGATACGCAGTATTTT.

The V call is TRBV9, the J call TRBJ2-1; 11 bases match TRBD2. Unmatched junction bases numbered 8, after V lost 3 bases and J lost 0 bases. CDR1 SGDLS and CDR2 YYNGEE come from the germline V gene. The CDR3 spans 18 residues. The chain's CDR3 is CASSGVSSGGLSYNEQFF. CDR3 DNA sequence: TGTGCCAGCAGCGGAGTCTCTAGCGGGGGGCTCTCCTACAATGAGCAGTTCTTC. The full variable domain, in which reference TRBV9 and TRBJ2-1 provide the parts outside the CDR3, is DSGVTQTPKHLITATGQRVTLRCSPRSGDLSVYWYQQSLDQGLQFLIQYYNGEERAKGNILERFSAQQFPDLHSELNLSSLELGDSALYFCASSGVSSGGLSYNEQFFGPGTRLTVL.

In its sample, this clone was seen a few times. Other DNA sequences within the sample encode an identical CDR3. CDR3 bases: TGTGCCAGCAGCTTATTGAACACTGAAGCTTTCTTT. It translates to CASSLLNTEAFF. This chain joins TRBV7-2 and TRBJ1-1; no definite D call. This CDR3 is 12 amino acids long. Trimming removed 2 bases at V and 0 bases at J, with 1 base between. The V gene's germline CDR1 is SGHTA and CDR2 FQGNSA.

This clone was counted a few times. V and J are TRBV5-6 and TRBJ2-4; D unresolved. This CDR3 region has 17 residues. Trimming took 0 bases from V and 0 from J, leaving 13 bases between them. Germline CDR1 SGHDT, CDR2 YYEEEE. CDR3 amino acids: CASSLERNPLAKNIQYF. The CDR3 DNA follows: TGTGCCAGCAGCTTGGAGCGAAACCCACTAGCCAAAAACATTCAGTACTTC.

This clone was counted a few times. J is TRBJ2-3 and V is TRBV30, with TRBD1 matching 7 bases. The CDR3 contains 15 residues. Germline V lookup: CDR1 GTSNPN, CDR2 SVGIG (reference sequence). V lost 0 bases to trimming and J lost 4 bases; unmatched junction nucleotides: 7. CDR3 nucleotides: TGTGCCTGGAGTGTAGGAACAGGGGAAGCAGATACGCAGTATTTT. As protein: CAWSVGTGEADTQYF.

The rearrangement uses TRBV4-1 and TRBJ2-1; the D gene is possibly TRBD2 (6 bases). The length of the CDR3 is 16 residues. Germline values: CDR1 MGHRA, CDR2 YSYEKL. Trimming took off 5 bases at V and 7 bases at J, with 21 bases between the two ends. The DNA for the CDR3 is TGCGCCAGCAGCTCCATCCGACTAGGGGTATGGAATGAGCAGTTCTTC. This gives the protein CASSSIRLGVWNEQFF.